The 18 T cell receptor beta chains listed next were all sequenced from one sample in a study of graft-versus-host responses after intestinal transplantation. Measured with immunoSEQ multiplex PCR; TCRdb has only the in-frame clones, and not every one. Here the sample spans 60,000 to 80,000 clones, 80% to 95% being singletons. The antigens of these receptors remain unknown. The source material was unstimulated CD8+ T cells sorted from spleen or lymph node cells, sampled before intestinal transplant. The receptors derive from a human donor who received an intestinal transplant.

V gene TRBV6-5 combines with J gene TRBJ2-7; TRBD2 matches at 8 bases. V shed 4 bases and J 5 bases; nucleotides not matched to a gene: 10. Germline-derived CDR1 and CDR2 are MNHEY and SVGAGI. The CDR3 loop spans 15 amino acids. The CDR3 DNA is TGTGCCAGCAGTTCGGGACTAGGGGCCTTTAACGAGCAGTACTTC. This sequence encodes CASSSGLGAFNEQYF.

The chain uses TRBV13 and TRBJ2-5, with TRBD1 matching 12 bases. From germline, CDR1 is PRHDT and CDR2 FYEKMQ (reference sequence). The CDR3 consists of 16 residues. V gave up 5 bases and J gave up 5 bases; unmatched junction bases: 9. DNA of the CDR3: TGTGCCAGCAGCCCAACCGGGACAGGGGGCGGTGAGACCCAGTACTTC. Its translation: CASSPTGTGGGETQYF.

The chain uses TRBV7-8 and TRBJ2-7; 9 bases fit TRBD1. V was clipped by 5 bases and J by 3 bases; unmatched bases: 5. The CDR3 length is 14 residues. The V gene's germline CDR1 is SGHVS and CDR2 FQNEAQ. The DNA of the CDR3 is TGTGCCAGCAGCCGACCGGACAGGGGCTACGAGCAGTACTTC. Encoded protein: CASSRPDRGYEQYF.

The chain's CDR3 is CASSLQGGELFF. In nucleotides, the CDR3 is TGTGCCAGCAGCTTGCAGGGCGGGGAGCTGTTTTTT. The chain links TRBV11-3 to TRBJ2-2, with D perhaps TRBD1 (5 bases). V was clipped by 3 bases and J by 7 bases, with 6 bases between them. The CDR3 runs 12 residues. Germline V CDR1 and CDR2: SGHNT, YENEEA.

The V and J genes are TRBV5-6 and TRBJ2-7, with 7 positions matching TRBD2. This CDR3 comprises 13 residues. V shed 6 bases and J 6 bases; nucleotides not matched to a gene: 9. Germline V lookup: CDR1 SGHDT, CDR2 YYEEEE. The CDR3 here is CASTKGGIGEQYF. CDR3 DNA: TGTGCCAGCACCAAGGGAGGGATTGGCGAGCAGTACTTC.

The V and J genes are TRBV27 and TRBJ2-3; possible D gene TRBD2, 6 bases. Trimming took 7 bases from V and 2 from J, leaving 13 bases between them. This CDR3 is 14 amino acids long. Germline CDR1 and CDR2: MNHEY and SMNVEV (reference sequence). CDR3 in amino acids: CASIGRGDTDTQYF. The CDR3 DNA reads TGTGCCAGCATTGGGCGGGGAGACACAGATACGCAGTATTTT.

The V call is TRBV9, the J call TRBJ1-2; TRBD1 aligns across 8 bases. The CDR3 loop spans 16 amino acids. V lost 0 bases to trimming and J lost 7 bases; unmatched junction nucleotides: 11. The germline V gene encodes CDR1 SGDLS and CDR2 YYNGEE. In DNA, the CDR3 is TGTGCCAGCAGCGTAGGCCCAGGGGGCGGAGGTACTGGCTACACCTTC. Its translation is CASSVGPGGGGTGYTF. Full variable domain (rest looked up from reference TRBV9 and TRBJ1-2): DSGVTQTPKHLITATGQRVTLRCSPRSGDLSVYWYQQSLDQGLQFLIQYYNGEERAKGNILERFSAQQFPDLHSELNLSSLELGDSALYFCASSVGPGGGGTGYTFGSGTRLTVV.

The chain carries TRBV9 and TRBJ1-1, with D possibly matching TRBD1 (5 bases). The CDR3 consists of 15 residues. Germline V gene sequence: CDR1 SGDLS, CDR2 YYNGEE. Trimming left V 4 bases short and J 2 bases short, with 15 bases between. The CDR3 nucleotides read TGTGCCAGCAGCCACCCGGGGGACGGTAACACTGAAGCTTTCTTT. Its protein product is CASSHPGDGNTEAFF.

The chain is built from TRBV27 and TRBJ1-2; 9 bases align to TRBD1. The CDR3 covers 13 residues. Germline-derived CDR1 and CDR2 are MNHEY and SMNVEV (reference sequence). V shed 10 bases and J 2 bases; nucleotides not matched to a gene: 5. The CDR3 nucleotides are TGTGCCACCAAGACAGGGGGGAACTATGGCTACACCTTC. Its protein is CATKTGGNYGYTF.

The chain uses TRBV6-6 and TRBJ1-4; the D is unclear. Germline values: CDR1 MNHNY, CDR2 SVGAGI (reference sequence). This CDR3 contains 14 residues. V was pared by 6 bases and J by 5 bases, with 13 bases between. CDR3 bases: TGTGCCAGCAGCCGCTTTGGGCCCAATGAAAAACTGTTTTTT. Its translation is CASSRFGPNEKLFF.

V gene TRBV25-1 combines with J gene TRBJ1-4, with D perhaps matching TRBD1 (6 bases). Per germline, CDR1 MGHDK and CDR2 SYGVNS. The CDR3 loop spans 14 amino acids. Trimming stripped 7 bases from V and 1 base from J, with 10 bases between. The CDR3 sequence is CASTFRGTNEKLFF. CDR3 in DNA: TGTGCCAGCACGTTCAGGGGAACTAATGAAAAACTGTTTTTT.

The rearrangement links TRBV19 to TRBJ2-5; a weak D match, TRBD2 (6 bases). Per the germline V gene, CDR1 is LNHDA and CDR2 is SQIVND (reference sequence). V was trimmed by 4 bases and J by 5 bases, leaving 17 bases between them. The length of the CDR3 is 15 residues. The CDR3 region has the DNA TGTGCCAGTAGTACCGGTGGAGGGTCGGCGGAGACCCAGTACTTC. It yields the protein CASSTGGGSAETQYF.

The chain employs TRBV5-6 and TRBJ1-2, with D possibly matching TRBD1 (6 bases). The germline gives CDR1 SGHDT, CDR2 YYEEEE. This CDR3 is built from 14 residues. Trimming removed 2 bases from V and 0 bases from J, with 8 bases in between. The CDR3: CASSFGDTNYGYTF. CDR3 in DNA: TGTGCCAGCAGCTTCGGGGACACTAACTATGGCTACACCTTC. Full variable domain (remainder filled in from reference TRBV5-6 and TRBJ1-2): DAGVTQSPTHLIKTRGQQVTLRCSPKSGHDTVSWYQQALGQGPQFIFQYYEEEERQRGNFPDRFSGHQFPNYSSELNVNALLLGDSALYLCASSFGDTNYGYTFGSGTRLTVV.

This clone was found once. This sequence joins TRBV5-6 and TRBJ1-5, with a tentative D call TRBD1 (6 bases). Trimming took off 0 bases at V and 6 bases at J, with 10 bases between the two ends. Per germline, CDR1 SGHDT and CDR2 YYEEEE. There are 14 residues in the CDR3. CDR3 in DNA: TGTGCCAGCAGCTTGGCAGGGGTTGGTCAGCCCCAGCATTTT. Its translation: CASSLAGVGQPQHF.

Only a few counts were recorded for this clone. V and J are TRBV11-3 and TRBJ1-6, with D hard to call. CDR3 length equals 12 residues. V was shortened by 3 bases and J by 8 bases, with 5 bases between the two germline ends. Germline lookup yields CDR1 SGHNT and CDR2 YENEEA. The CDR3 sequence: CASSLGDSPLHF. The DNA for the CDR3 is TGTGCCAGCAGCTTGGGCGATTCACCCCTCCACTTT.

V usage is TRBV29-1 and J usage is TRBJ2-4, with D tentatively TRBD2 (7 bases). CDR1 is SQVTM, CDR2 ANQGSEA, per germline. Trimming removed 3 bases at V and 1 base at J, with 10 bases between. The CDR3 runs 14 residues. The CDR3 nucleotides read TGCAGCGTTGAGGGGGGGCCGGCCAAAAACATTCAGTACTTC. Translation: CSVEGGPAKNIQYF.

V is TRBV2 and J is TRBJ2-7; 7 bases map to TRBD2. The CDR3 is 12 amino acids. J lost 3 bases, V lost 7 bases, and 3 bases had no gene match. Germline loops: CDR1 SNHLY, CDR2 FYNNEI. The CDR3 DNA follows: TGTGCCAGCACCCGGGGGGTCTACGAGCAGTACTTC. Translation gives CASTRGVYEQYF. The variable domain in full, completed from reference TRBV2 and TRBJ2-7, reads EPEVTQTPSHQVTQMGQEVILRCVPISNHLYFYWYRQILGQKVEFLVSFYNNEISEKSEIFDDQFSVERPDGSNFTLKIRSTKLEDSAMYFCASTRGVYEQYFGPGTRLTVT.

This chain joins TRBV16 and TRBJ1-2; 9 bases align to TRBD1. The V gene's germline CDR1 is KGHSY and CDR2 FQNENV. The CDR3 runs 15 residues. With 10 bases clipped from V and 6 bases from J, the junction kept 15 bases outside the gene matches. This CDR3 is CAIEPPGQGRDGYTF. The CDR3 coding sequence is TGTGCCATCGAACCCCCGGGACAGGGTCGGGATGGCTACACCTTC.